A single T cell receptor beta chain is shown here with its context. CDR3 size: 16 residues. V dropped 0 bases and J dropped 1 base, with 11 bases sitting between them. Germline values: CDR1 SGHDT, CDR2 YYEEEE. Noted treatment: some 20 received Ad26.COV2.S at low or high dose, single or two shots; roughly five received placebo; per-sample allocation not given. Specimens were obtained on day 63 following the first vaccine or placebo injection. These data come from a study of Ad26.COV2.S vaccination and SARS-CoV-2 variants. Method: immunoSEQ multiplex PCR; TCRdb's copy keeps in-frame clones and lacks some. Among some 340,000 clones listed, around four fifths were seen once.

The TCR comes from a person between 18 and 65 years old who received the Ad26.COV2.S COVID-19 vaccine or a placebo. The sequenced sample was peripheral blood, obtained in a trial of Ad26.COV2.S vaccine versus placebo. The chain is built from TRBV5-6 and TRBJ2-1; D gene unclear. As DNA, the CDR3 is TGTGCCAGCAGCTTGGACACCGGTTTTTCCTACAATGAGCAGTTCTTC. Its translation: CASSLDTGFSYNEQFF.